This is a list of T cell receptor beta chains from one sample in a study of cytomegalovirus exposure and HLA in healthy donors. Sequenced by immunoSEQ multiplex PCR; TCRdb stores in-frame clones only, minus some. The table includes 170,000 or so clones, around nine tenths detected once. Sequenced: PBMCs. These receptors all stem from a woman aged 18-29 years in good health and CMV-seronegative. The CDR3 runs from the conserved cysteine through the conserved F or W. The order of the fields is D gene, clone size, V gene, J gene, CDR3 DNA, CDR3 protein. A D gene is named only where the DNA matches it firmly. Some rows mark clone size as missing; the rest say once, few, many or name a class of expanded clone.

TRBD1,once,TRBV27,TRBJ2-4,TGTGCCAGCAGTTCGGACAGGGCGGCCAAAAACATTCAGTACTTC,CASSSDRAAKNIQYF
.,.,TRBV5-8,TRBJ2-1,TGTGCCAGCAGCTACAGTCATACGCGAAGTGAGCAGTTCTTC,CASSYSHTRSEQFF
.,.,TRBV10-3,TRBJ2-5,TGTGCCATCAGTGAGAACAGGGAGACCCAGTACTTC,CAISENRETQYF
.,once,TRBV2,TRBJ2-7,TGTGCCAGCAGTGCGGGCGGGACTTACCTCTGGGAGCAGTACTTC,CASSAGGTYLWEQYF
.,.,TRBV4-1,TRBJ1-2,TGCGCCAGCAGCCACCTTGGGGGGGCTCTTTCTGGCTACACCTTC,CASSHLGGALSGYTF
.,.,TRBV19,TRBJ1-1,TGTGCCAGTAGCACCAGGGGATCGGGCACTGAAGCTTTCTTT,CASSTRGSGTEAFF
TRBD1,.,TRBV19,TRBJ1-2,TGTGCCAGTAACAACAGGGGGCGAGACTATGGCTACACCTTC,CASNNRGRDYGYTF
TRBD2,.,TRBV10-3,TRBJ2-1,TGTGCCATCAGTGAGAACGGCGGGAGGAACAATGAGCAGTTCTTC,CAISENGGRNNEQFF
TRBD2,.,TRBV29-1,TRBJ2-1,TGCAGCGTTGAGCTCGGGACTAGCGGGATGCGAAATGAGCAGTTCTTC,CSVELGTSGMRNEQFF
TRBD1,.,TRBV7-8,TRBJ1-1,TGTGCCAGCAGCTTTACAGGGGGAAAGAACACTGAAGCTTTCTTT,CASSFTGGKNTEAFF
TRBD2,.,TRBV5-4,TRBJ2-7,TGTGCCAGCAGCCTCTGGGGACTAAACCATGACGAGCAGTACTTC,CASSLWGLNHDEQYF
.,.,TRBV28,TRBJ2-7,TGTGCCAGCAGTTTCCCGAACAACTACGAGCAGTACTTC,CASSFPNNYEQYF
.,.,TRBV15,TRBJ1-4,TGTGCCACCAGCAGACTGGGGGGGGAAAAACTGTTTTTT,CATSRLGGEKLFF
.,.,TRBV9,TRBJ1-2,TGTGCCAGCAGCGGTAACAGCTATGGCTACACCTTC,CASSGNSYGYTF
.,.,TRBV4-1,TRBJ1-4,TGCGCCAGCAGCCAAGCTCCATTTACCGGTGAAAAACTGTTTTTT,CASSQAPFTGEKLFF
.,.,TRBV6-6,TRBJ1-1,TGTGCCAGCACCCCCAGGGGTTTTACTGAAGCTTTCTTT,CASTPRGFTEAFF
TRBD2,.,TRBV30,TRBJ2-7,TGTGCCTGGAGTGCCTTAGGACTAGCGGGGGGGAACTACGAGCAGTACTTC,CAWSALGLAGGNYEQYF
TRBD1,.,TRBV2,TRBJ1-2,TGTGCCAGCAGTGACAGGGCAGGGGGAGGCTACACCTTC,CASSDRAGGGYTF
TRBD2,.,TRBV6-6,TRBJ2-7,TGTGCCAGCAGTTTCGGGACTACCTACGAGCAGTACTTC,CASSFGTTYEQYF
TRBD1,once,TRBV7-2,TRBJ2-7,TGTGCCAGCAGTCAAGGGACAGGGGTCTCCTACGAGCAGTACTTC,CASSQGTGVSYEQYF
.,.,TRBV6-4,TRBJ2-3,TGTGCCAGCAGTGACCACTATGGAACAGATACGCAGTATTTT,CASSDHYGTDTQYF
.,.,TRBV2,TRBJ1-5,TGTGCCAGCAGGGGCGGGGGCAATCAGCCCCAGCATTTT,CASRGGGNQPQHF
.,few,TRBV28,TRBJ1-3,TGTGCCAGCAGAACACAAACGCCTGGAAACACCATATATTTT,CASRTQTPGNTIYF
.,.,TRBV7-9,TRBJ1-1,TGTTCCAGCAGGCTACAGATGAACACTGAAGCTTTCTTT,CSSRLQMNTEAFF
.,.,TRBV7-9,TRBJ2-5,TGTGCCAGCAGCTTCGACCATCGTGAACAGGACCAAGAGACCCAGTACTTC,CASSFDHREQDQETQYF
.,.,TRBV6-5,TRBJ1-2,TGTGCCAGCAGTTACTCGATGGGCAGTAACTATGGCTACACCTTC,CASSYSMGSNYGYTF
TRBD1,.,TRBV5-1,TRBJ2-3,TGCGCCAGCAGCTTGGGACAGGGGGGTGCAGATACGCAGTATTTT,CASSLGQGGADTQYF
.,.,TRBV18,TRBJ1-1,TGTGCCAGCTCACTAATACAGGGTCCCACTGAAGCTTTCTTT,CASSLIQGPTEAFF
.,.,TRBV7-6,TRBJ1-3,TGTGCCAGCAGCGACGGGACTGGAAACACCATATATTTT,CASSDGTGNTIYF
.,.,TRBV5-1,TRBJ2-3,TGCGCCAGCAGCTTGAGCGGTCGTACGCAGTATTTT,CASSLSGRTQYF
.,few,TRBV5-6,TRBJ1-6,TGTGCCAGCAGCTTGGCTAGCAGCTCCTATAATTCACCCCTCCACTTT,CASSLASSSYNSPLHF
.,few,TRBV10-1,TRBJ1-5,TGCGCCAGCGGGGGGACCAATCAGCCCCAGCATTTT,CASGGTNQPQHF
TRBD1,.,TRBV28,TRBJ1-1,TGTGCCAGCAGTTTACGGGGGACAGCCGAAGCTTTCTTT,CASSLRGTAEAFF
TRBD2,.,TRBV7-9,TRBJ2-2,TGTGCCAGCAGCTTTGGGACTAGCTTCCTCAAAAACACCGGGGAGCTGTTTTTT,CASSFGTSFLKNTGELFF
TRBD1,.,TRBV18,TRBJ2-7,TGTGCCAGCTCATCCCAACCCAGACAGGGGGCAATCGTCGAGCAGTACTTC,CASSSQPRQGAIVEQYF
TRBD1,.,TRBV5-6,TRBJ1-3,TGTGCCAGCAGCCTGGGACAGCCCCCTATCCCCATATATTTT,CASSLGQPPIPIYF
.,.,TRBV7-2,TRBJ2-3,TGTGCCAGCAGCTTAGTGGCTAGGGGGACGTCGCGAGATACGCAGTATTTT,CASSLVARGTSRDTQYF
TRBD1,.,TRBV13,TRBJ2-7,TGTGCCAGCAGCCACGGGACAGGGAATAGGGGCCGCTCCTACGAGCAGTACTTC,CASSHGTGNRGRSYEQYF
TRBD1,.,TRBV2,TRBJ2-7,TGTGCCAGCAGTGGGACAGGAAGCTCCTACGAGCAGTACTTC,CASSGTGSSYEQYF
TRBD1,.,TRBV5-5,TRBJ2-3,TGTGCCAGCAGCTTGGAAGGACAGGACACAGATACGCAGTATTTT,CASSLEGQDTDTQYF
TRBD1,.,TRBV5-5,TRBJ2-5,TGTGCCAGCAGCTTGGGGACAGGGGAAGAGACCCAGTACTTC,CASSLGTGEETQYF
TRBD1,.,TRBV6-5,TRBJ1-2,TGTGCCAGCAGTAGGGGGACAGGGGGCTATGGCTACACCTTC,CASSRGTGGYGYTF
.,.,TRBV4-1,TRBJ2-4,TGCGCCAGCAGCAACGGCAGGGGGGCTGCCAAAAACATTCAGTACTTC,CASSNGRGAAKNIQYF
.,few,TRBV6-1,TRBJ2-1,TGTGCCAGTAGCGTCCCCCTGCCCTACAATGAGCAGTTCTTC,CASSVPLPYNEQFF
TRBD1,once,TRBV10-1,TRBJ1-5,TGCGCCAGCAGCCGACGGGACAGAGATAATCAGCCCCAGCATTTT,CASSRRDRDNQPQHF
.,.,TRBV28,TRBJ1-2,TGTGCCAGCGCGGGGAGAGGGACTGATAACTATGGCTACACCTTC,CASAGRGTDNYGYTF
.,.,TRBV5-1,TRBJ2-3,TGCGCCAGCAGCTTGGACGCCCCGGAGGTCACAGATACGCAGTATTTT,CASSLDAPEVTDTQYF
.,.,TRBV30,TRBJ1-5,TGTGCCTGGAGTCTCTCGCAGGGCCTAACAGGCAATCAGCCCCAGCATTTT,CAWSLSQGLTGNQPQHF